These T cell receptor beta chains were read from a single sample in a study of human T cells and chemical hapten exposure. TCRdb recomputed calls from the RACE reads with MiXCR, one row per CDR3 protein. The sample has about 200,000 distinct CDR3 sequences; 24% are singletons. The starting material was whole blood, obtained in connection with sensitization to the hapten diphenylcyclopropenone (DPC). The receptors shown here come from a woman aged 40 to 49 with alopecia areata. Some clones in this sample may be carry-over from other donors' samples. Both conserved end residues are part of each CDR3. The order of the fields is clone size, D gene, V gene, J gene, CDR3 protein, CDR3 DNA. D genes are given only for firm matches. Size values are once, few and many counts, or a class for expanded clones, and some rows have none.

-	-	TRBV5-6	TRBJ2-1	CASSLAGAGEQFF	TGTGCCAGCAGCTTGGCCGGGGCGGGTGAGCAGTTCTTC
-	TRBD2	TRBV5-5	TRBJ2-3	CASSLDVTSGRDTQYF	TGTGCCAGCAGCTTGGACGTGACTAGCGGGCGAGATACGCAGTATTTT
-	TRBD1	TRBV5-1	TRBJ2-7	CASSSDRGQYEQYF	TGCGCCAGCAGCAGTGACAGGGGGCAATACGAGCAGTACTTC
-	-	TRBV7-6	TRBJ1-3	CASSLADRGNTIYF	TGTGCCAGCAGCCTTGCCGATCGTGGAAACACCATATATTTT
-	TRBD1	TRBV6-5	TRBJ1-6	CASSYSIGTVSSPLHF	TGTGCCAGCAGTTACTCTATCGGGACAGTGAGTTCACCCCTCCACTTT
once	TRBD2	TRBV3-1	TRBJ2-1	CASSPSGAFYNEQFF	TGTGCCAGCAGCCCTAGCGGTGCCTTCTACAATGAGCAGTTCTTC
few	TRBD2	TRBV29-1	TRBJ2-3	CSAGPLAGGTDTQYF	TGCAGCGCGGGTCCCTTAGCGGGAGGAACAGATACGCAGTATTTT
-	TRBD2	TRBV3-1	TRBJ2-2	CASSQVEAGRGELFF	TGTGCCAGCAGCCAAGTCGAAGCGGGACGTGGGGAGCTGTTTTTT
-	-	TRBV28	TRBJ1-5	CASSLRVNGNQPQHF	TGTGCCAGCAGTCTCAGGGTTAATGGCAATCAGCCCCAGCATTTT
few	-	TRBV29-1	TRBJ1-2	CSVNARGPYHGYTF	TGCAGCGTAAACGCCCGAGGACCCTACCATGGCTACACCTTC